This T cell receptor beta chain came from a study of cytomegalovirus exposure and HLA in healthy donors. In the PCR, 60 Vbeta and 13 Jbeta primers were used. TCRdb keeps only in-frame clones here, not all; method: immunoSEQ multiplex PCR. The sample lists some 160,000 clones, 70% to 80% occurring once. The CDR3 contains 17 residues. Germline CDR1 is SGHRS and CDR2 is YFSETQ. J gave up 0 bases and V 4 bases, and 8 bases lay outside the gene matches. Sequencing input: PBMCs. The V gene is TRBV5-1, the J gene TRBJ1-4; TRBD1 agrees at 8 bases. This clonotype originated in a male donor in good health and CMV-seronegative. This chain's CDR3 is CASSGSGTGATNEKLFF. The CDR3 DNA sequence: TGCGCCAGCAGCGGGAGCGGGACAGGAGCAACTAATGAAAAACTGTTTTTT.